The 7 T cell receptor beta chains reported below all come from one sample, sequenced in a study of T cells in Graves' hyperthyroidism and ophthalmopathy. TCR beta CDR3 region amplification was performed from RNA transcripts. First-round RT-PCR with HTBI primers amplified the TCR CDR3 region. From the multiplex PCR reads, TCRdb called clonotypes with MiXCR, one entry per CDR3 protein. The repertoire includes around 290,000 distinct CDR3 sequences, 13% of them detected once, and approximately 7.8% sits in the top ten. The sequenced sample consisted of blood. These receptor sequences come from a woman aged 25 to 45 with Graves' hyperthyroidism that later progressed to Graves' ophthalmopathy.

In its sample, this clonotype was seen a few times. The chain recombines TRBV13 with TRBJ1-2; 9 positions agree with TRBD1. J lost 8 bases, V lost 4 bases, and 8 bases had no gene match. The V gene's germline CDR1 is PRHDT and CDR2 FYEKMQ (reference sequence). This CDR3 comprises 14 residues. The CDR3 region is CASSSQGAQGGYTF. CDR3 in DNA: TGTGCCAGCAGCTCACAGGGGGCGCAGGGCGGCTACACCTTC. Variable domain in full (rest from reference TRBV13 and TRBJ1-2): AAGVIQSPRHLIKEKRETATLKCYPIPRHDTVYWYQQGPGQDPQFLISFYEKMQSDKGSIPDRFSAQQFSDYHSELNMSSLELGDSALYFCASSSQGAQGGYTFGSGTRLTVV.

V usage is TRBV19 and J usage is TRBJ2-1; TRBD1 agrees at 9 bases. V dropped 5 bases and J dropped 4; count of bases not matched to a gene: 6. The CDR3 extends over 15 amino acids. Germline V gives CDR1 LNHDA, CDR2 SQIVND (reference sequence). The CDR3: CASSAHRGLYNEQFF. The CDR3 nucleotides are TGTGCCAGTAGTGCACACAGGGGGCTGTACAATGAGCAGTTCTTC.

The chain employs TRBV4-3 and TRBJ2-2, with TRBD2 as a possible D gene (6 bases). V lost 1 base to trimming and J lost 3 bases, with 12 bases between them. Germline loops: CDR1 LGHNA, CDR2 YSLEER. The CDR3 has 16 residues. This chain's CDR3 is CASSQGRDRYTGELFF. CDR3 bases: TGCGCCAGCAGCCAAGGGAGGGACCGATACACCGGGGAGCTGTTTTTT.

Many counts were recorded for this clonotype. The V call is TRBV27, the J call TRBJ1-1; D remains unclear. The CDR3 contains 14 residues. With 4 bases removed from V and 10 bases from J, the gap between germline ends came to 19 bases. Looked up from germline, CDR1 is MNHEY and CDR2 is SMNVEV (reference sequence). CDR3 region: CASSSDPRGLSAFF. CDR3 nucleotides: TGTGCCAGCAGTTCGGACCCTAGAGGCTTATCAGCTTTCTTT.

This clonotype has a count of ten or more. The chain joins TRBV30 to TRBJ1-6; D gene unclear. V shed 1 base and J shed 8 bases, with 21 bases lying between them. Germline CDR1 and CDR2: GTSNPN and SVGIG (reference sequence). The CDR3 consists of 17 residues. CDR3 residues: CAWSDITPATADSPLHF. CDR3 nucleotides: TGTGCCTGGAGTGATATTACTCCGGCGACCGCTGATTCACCCCTCCACTTT.

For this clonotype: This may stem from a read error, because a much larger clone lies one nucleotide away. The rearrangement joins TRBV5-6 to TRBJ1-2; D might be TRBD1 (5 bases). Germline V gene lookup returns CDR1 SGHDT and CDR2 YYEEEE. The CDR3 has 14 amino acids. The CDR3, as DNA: TGTGCCAGCTCACCCGACAGACCTAACTATGGCTACGCCTTC. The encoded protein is CASSPDRPNYGYAF.

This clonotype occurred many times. DNA of the CDR3: TGTGCCAGCAGTGAACTTCCTGGGGCCAATGAGCAGTTCTTC. It encodes CASSELPGANEQFF. The chain carries TRBV6-1 and TRBJ2-1; a possible D gene is TRBD1 (5 bases). V was clipped by 2 bases and J by 6 bases, with 11 bases between them. Germline V gene sequence: CDR1 MNHNS, CDR2 SASEGT. The CDR3 length is 14 residues.